A single sample is the source of the 30 T cell receptor beta chains below, sequenced in a study of blood T cell repertoires in COVID-19. Here immunoSEQ multiplex PCR was the method, and the copy in TCRdb shows in-frame clones only, minus some. The data contain 200,000 to 250,000 clones, almost 90% of them singletons. The specimen sequenced was PBMCs or T cells enriched from blood (not recorded which). All receptors come from a man younger than 45 who had been exposed to COVID-19.

The chain carries TRBV5-1 and TRBJ2-7, with 12 bases matching TRBD2. The V gene end was trimmed by 7 bases and the J gene end by 0 bases; junction bases not matched to a gene: 11. The length of the CDR3 is 17 residues. Germline values: CDR1 SGHRS, CDR2 YFSETQ. In nucleotides, the CDR3 is TGCGCCAGCGGGGATCTGACTAGCGGGGGCGTCTCCTACGAGCAGTACTTC. Translating gives CASGDLTSGGVSYEQYF.

The chain couples TRBV5-1 to TRBJ2-3; no clear D. The V gene lost 0 bases and the J gene lost 0 bases, with 8 bases spanning the gap. The CDR3 covers 15 residues. Germline V gives CDR1 SGHRS, CDR2 YFSETQ. CDR3 sequence reads: CASSLVISSTDTQYF. CDR3 DNA: TGCGCCAGCAGCTTGGTAATATCTAGCACAGATACGCAGTATTTT.

V usage is TRBV27 and J usage is TRBJ2-1; TRBD1 aligns across 7 bases. The germline V gene encodes CDR1 MNHEY and CDR2 SMNVEV (reference sequence). Losses at the gene ends were 5 bases for V and 4 bases for J; bases not matched to a gene: 2. The CDR3 has 13 amino acids. As DNA, the CDR3 is TGTGCCAGCAGTGGGACAGATTACAATGAGCAGTTCTTC. Its translation: CASSGTDYNEQFF.

V usage is TRBV14 and J usage is TRBJ1-1; D remains unclear. This CDR3 region has 14 residues. Germline V CDR1 and CDR2: SGHDN, FVKESK. The germline V and J ends were trimmed by 0 bases and 11 bases, with 16 bases remaining between them. In DNA, the CDR3 is TGTGCCAGCAGCCAAGATCTTCGGACTCAGCGGGCTTTCTTT. Protein product: CASSQDLRTQRAFF. The whole variable domain, filled in from reference TRBV14 and TRBJ1-1, reads EAGVTQFPSHSVIEKGQTVTLRCDPISGHDNLYWYRRVMGKEIKFLLHFVKESKQDESGMPNNRFLAERTGGTYSTLKVQPAELEDSGVYFCASSQDLRTQRAFFGQGTRLTVV.

The rearrangement links TRBV28 to TRBJ2-5; TRBD2 agrees at 11 bases. The CDR3 runs 17 residues. J was trimmed by 5 bases and V by 6 bases; bases with no gene match: 14. CDR1 and CDR2 from the germline V gene are MDHEN and SYDVKM. The CDR3 DNA reads TGTGCCAGCAGGGCACCGGGACTAGCGGAACTACAGGAGACCCAGTACTTC. Translating it yields CASRAPGLAELQETQYF. The full variable domain, its missing parts supplied by reference TRBV28 and TRBJ2-5, is DVKVTQSSRYLVKRTGEKVFLECVQDMDHENMFWYRQDPGLGLRLIYFSYDVKMKEKGDIPEGYSVSREKKERFSLILESASTNQTSMYLCASRAPGLAELQETQYFGPGTRLLVL.

The chain recombines TRBV7-3 with TRBJ2-5; TRBD2 is a possible D gene (6 bases). Per germline, CDR1 SGHTA and CDR2 FQGTGA. With 4 bases removed from V and 1 base from J, the gap between germline ends came to 13 bases. The CDR3 extends over 15 amino acids. Here the CDR3 reads CASSSLGGAQETQYF. The CDR3, as DNA: TGTGCCAGCAGCTCGCTCGGCGGGGCCCAAGAGACCCAGTACTTC.

V gene TRBV7-8 combines with J gene TRBJ2-3; 8 bases are shared with TRBD1. There are 15 residues in the CDR3. The ends lost 3 bases at V and 5 bases at J; junction bases unmatched: 7. CDR1 and CDR2 (germline): SGHVS, FQNEAQ. The CDR3 coding sequence is TGTGCCAGCAGCTTCGGGACAGGACAGGGAGATACGCAGTATTTT. It translates to CASSFGTGQGDTQYF.

The V call is TRBV7-2, the J call TRBJ1-1; the D is unclear. Germline-derived CDR1 and CDR2 are SGHTA and FQGNSA. The CDR3 has 13 amino acids. Trimming took 5 bases from V and 1 from J, leaving 8 bases between them. CDR3 amino acids: CASSRVENTEAFF. DNA for the CDR3: TGTGCCAGCAGCCGCGTAGAGAACACTGAAGCTTTCTTT.

This chain uses TRBV18 with TRBJ2-7, with D maybe TRBD1 (6 bases). The germline gives CDR1 KGHSH, CDR2 LQKENI. V lost 1 base, J lost 2 bases, and 18 bases lay in between. The CDR3 is 17 amino acids. The CDR3 DNA sequence: TGTGCCAGCTCACCACGCTACCGACTGGACAGTCCCTACGAGCAGTACTTC. Translated: CASSPRYRLDSPYEQYF.

The chain links TRBV4-1 to TRBJ1-4; 10 positions agree with TRBD1. The CDR3 length is 16 residues. Losses at the gene ends were 4 bases for V and 8 bases for J; bases not matched to a gene: 10. CDR1 and CDR2 (germline): MGHRA, YSYEKL. The CDR3 sequence: CASSREAGTGEEKLFF. The CDR3 bases are TGCGCCAGCAGCCGAGAGGCTGGGACAGGGGAGGAAAAACTGTTTTTT.

This rearrangement joins TRBV5-1 to TRBJ2-1; TRBD2 matches 11 bases. Germline V gene data show CDR1 as SGHRS and CDR2 as YFSETQ. V was pared by 1 base and J by 0 bases, with 15 bases of the junction left unmatched. The CDR3 is 21 residues long. Written as DNA, the CDR3 is TGCGCCAGCAGCTTGTCTTCCCGGACTAGCGGGCCCCGTAGCTCCTACAATGAGCAGTTCTTC. It codes for CASSLSSRTSGPRSSYNEQFF.

The V call is TRBV7-2, the J call TRBJ1-2; D is unresolved. The germline CDR1 and CDR2 sequences are SGHTA and FQGNSA. This CDR3 has 12 amino acids. Trimming removed 5 bases from V and 13 bases from J, with 17 bases in between. CDR3 sequence: CASSDSPSPVTF. In DNA, the CDR3 is TGTGCCAGCAGCGACTCTCCCAGCCCTGTCACCTTC.

This chain uses TRBV6-5 with TRBJ1-2; D is uncertain. The germline V and J ends were trimmed by 4 bases and 8 bases, with 17 bases remaining between them. Germline V gives CDR1 MNHEY, CDR2 SVGAGI. The CDR3 totals 14 residues. This CDR3 reads CASSSTGFPGGYTF. Written as DNA, the CDR3 is TGTGCCAGCAGTTCCACGGGATTCCCGGGGGGCTACACCTTC.

The V gene is TRBV30, the J gene TRBJ2-7, with TRBD2 identical over 8 bases. This CDR3 comprises 13 residues. CDR1 is GTSNPN, CDR2 SVGIG, per germline (reference sequence). V lost 6 bases and J lost 3; bases outside the gene matches: 7. The CDR3, as DNA: TGTGCCTGCTCAGCGGGGGAGCTCTACGAGCAGTACTTC. The encoded protein is CACSAGELYEQYF.

This chain connects TRBV19 to TRBJ1-4, with D maybe TRBD1 (6 bases). The CDR3 loop spans 14 amino acids. The germline gives CDR1 LNHDA, CDR2 SQIVND (reference sequence). The ends were cut back, 7 bases at V and 8 bases at J, with 17 bases in the middle. CDR3: CASTSTGIGEKLFF. CDR3 nucleotide sequence: TGTGCCAGTACCTCAACAGGGATAGGGGAAAAACTGTTTTTT.

Here the CDR3 DNA reads TGTGCCAGCAGCCCCTCCCAGGGTAATGAGCAGTTCTTC. Translating it yields CASSPSQGNEQFF. J is TRBJ2-1 and V is TRBV7-3, with D perhaps TRBD1 (5 bases). Germline CDR1 reads SGHTA; CDR2 reads FQGTGA. V shed 5 bases and J shed 7 bases, with 12 bases lying between them. The CDR3 extends over 13 amino acids.

The gene calls are TRBV6-5 and TRBJ2-2, with D maybe TRBD2 (7 bases). V lost 4 bases to trimming and J lost 6 bases, with 18 bases between them. The germline V gene encodes CDR1 MNHEY and CDR2 SVGAGI. The CDR3 extends over 16 amino acids. The CDR3 protein is CASSSAPAGAPGELFF. The DNA of the CDR3 is TGTGCCAGCAGTTCTGCCCCTGCGGGGGCGCCCGGGGAGCTGTTTTTT.

The rearrangement uses TRBV7-2 and TRBJ1-2; unclear D gene. The CDR3 length is 14 residues. Germline V gives CDR1 SGHTA, CDR2 FQGNSA. V was pared by 1 base and J by 5 bases, with 11 bases between. DNA for the CDR3: TGTGCCAGCAGCTTAGAGCCTACCGGTTATGGCTACACCTTC. Translated: CASSLEPTGYGYTF.

CDR3 DNA sequence: TGTGCCAGCAGTGAGTCCCCCGGGGGGAACGAGCAGTACTTC. It yields the protein CASSESPGGNEQYF. The chain couples TRBV6-1 to TRBJ2-7, with 7 bases matching TRBD2. Germline V gene sequence: CDR1 MNHNS, CDR2 SASEGT. Germline trimming cut 3 bases from V and 5 bases from J; bases unmatched to any gene: 7. The CDR3 totals 14 residues.

V gene TRBV18 combines with J gene TRBJ2-7, with a tentative D call TRBD1 (5 bases). CDR1 and CDR2 from the germline V gene are KGHSH and LQKENI. The CDR3 runs 11 residues. Trimming cost V 6 bases and J 5 bases, with 8 bases left between them. The CDR3 sequence: CASSRRDEQYF. CDR3 DNA: TGTGCCAGCTCCCGCAGGGACGAGCAGTACTTC.

This chain joins TRBV6-4 and TRBJ1-1; 9 nucleotides match TRBD1. The V gene end was trimmed by 5 bases and the J gene end by 8 bases; junction bases not matched to a gene: 6. The CDR3 consists of 13 residues. Germline lookup yields CDR1 MRHNA and CDR2 SNTAGT. The CDR3 region is CASSYRDREEAFF. The CDR3 DNA reads TGTGCCAGCAGTTACCGGGACAGGGAAGAAGCTTTCTTT.

This chain links TRBV14 with TRBJ2-1, with D uncertain. This CDR3 is 13 amino acids long. CDR1 and CDR2 from the germline V gene are SGHDN and FVKESK. The V end lost 4 bases, the J end lost 0 bases, and 4 bases lay between the germline ends. CDR3 coding DNA: TGTGCCAGCAGCCTGGCCTCCTACAATGAGCAGTTCTTC. Amino acids: CASSLASYNEQFF.

This clone was detected once. The CDR3 spells CASSVDARVDNEAFF. For the CDR3, the DNA is TGTGCCAGCAGCGTAGACGCCAGGGTGGACAATGAAGCTTTCTTT. The genes are TRBV9 and TRBJ1-1; D might be TRBD1 (5 bases). The V gene's germline CDR1 is SGDLS and CDR2 YYNGEE. The length of the CDR3 is 15 residues. V lost 0 bases and J lost 7, with 16 bases in between.

The table lists this clone with a count of one. J is TRBJ2-1 and V is TRBV7-2; 8 bases align to TRBD2. V lost 4 bases and J lost 10; bases outside the gene matches: 3. This CDR3 spans 12 amino acids. Germline CDR1 SGHTA, CDR2 FQGNSA. This CDR3 is CASSSLAGEQFF. DNA for the CDR3: TGTGCCAGCAGCTCTTTAGCGGGGGAGCAGTTCTTC.

The rearrangement joins TRBV4-3 to TRBJ2-1; 7 bases match TRBD1. The J segment lost 5 bases and the V segment lost 10 bases, leaving 17 bases of the junction unmatched. The CDR3 consists of 16 residues. Germline CDR1 LGHNA, CDR2 YSLEER. Here the CDR3 DNA reads TGCGCCATCCGAGAAGGGAGAACAGGGGACGACAATGAGCAGTTCTTC. It yields the protein CAIREGRTGDDNEQFF.

By its share, this clone is medium-sized (0.01 to 0.1%). The V and J genes are TRBV6-1 and TRBJ2-7, with D possibly TRBD1 on 5 matching bases. V was trimmed by 3 bases and J by 2 bases, leaving 14 bases between them. CDR1 is MNHNS, CDR2 SASEGT, per germline. This CDR3 has 15 amino acids. This CDR3 is CASSDQTAGPYEQYF. DNA of the CDR3: TGTGCCAGCAGTGATCAAACGGCAGGGCCCTACGAGCAGTACTTC.

The CDR3 region has the DNA TGTGCCAGCAGCGTTTACGGGGGGGGCCGGGATGAGCAGTTCTTC. This translates into CASSVYGGGRDEQFF. The chain is built from TRBV9 and TRBJ2-1; TRBD2 aligns across 8 bases. Germline V gives CDR1 SGDLS, CDR2 YYNGEE. With V trimmed by 2 bases and J by 8 bases, 9 bases remained unmatched. The CDR3 is 15 amino acids.

The CDR3: CASSFLRVPGELFF. The CDR3 bases are TGTGCCAGCAGCTTCCTCAGGGTACCCGGGGAGCTGTTTTTT. V is TRBV7-9 and J is TRBJ2-2, with a weak D call TRBD1 (5 bases). Per germline, CDR1 SEHNR and CDR2 FQNEAQ (reference sequence). The length of the CDR3 is 14 residues. V lost 3 bases to trimming and J lost 6 bases, with 11 bases between them.

The chain carries TRBV20-1 and TRBJ2-7; tentative D call: TRBD2 (7 bases). In germline, CDR1 is DFQATT, CDR2 SNEGSKA (reference sequence). The germline V and J ends were trimmed by 3 bases and 5 bases, with 20 bases remaining between them. The CDR3 loop spans 15 amino acids. In nucleotides, the CDR3 is TGCAGTGCTAGTCTGGCTGGGGGGGGCAGGAACGAGCAGTACTTC. Translation: CSASLAGGGRNEQYF.

V usage is TRBV11-3 and J usage is TRBJ2-1; D uncertain. Germline values: CDR1 SGHNT, CDR2 YENEEA. V lost 1 base and J lost 2, with 9 bases in between. CDR3 length: 15 amino acids. CDR3 bases: TGTGCCAGCAGCTTAGTTGGTGGCACCTACAATGAGCAGTTCTTC. Its translation is CASSLVGGTYNEQFF.